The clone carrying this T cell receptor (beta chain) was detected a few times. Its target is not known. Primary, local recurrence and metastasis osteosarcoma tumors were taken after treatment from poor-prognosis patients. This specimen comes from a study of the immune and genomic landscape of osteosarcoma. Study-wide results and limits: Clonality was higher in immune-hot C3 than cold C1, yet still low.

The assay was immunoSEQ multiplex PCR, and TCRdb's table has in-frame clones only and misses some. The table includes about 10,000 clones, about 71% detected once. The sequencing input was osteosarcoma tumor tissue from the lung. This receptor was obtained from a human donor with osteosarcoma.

CDR3 DNA sequence: TGTGCCAGCAGTAGGACAGTTCTACTAGCGGGAGAGGCCTACGAGCAGTACTTC. Translated: CASSRTVLLAGEAYEQYF. The chain uses TRBV27 and TRBJ2-7; 11 bases align to TRBD2. The CDR3 spans 18 residues. V gave up 5 bases and J gave up 2 bases; unmatched junction bases: 14. Per germline, CDR1 MNHEY and CDR2 SMNVEV (reference sequence).